Sequencing of this T cell receptor (beta chain) was carried out in a study of cytomegalovirus exposure and HLA in healthy donors. Study overall: The approximately 110 validation repertoires used the same platform as the approximately 670 first-cohort repertoires, a later analysis reported.

Study-wide findings and caveats: High specificity and sensitivity for cytomegalovirus status were reported for the classifier. There were 160 or so TCR beta chains listed as cytomegalovirus-associated. Researchers reported that a few CMV-associated chains were confirmed in vitro as CMV antigen-specific.

Profiled with immunoSEQ multiplex PCR; TCRdb holds only in-frame clones, not every one. The table shows 150,000 to 250,000 clones, with about 81% occurring only once. As for this clone: Antigen specificity is unknown.

The CDR3 is 15 amino acids. Germline-derived CDR1 and CDR2 are SGHNT and YYREEE (reference sequence). V lost 4 bases and J lost 5, with 19 bases in between. The sequenced sample consisted of PBMCs. This TCR came from a woman under 40 in good health and CMV-seronegative. The chain combines TRBV5-4 with TRBJ2-7, with D perhaps TRBD2 (7 bases). The CDR3 region is CASSQDRGGGDEQYF. CDR3 DNA: TGTGCCAGCAGCCAAGATCGAGGGGGAGGGGACGAGCAGTACTTC.